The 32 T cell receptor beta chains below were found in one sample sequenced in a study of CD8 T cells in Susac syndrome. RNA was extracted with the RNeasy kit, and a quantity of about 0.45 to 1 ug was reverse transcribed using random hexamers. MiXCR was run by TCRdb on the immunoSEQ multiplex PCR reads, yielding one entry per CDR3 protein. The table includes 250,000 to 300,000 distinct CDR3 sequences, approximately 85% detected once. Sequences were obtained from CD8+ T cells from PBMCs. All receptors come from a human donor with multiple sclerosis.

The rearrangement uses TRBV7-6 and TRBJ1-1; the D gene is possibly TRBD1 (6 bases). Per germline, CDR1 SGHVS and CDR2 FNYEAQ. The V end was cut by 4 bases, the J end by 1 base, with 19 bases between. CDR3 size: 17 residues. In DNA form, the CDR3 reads TGTGCCAGCAGCTCCCGGGGGAGGGGGAACGGGAACACTGAAGCTTTCTTT. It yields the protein CASSSRGRGNGNTEAFF.

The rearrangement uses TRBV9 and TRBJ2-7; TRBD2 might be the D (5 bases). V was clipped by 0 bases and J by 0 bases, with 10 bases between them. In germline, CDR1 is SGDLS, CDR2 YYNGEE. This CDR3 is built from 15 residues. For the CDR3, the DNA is TGTGCCAGCAGCGTAGGGGGTAGCGCCTCCTACGAGCAGTACTTC. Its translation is CASSVGGSASYEQYF.

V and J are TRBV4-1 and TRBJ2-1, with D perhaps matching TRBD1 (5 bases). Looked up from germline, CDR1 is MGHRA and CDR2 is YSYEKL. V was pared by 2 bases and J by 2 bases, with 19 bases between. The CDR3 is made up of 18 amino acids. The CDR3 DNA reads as TGCGCCAGCAGCCAACATCCCCTGACAGTCCTGCCCTACAATGAGCAGTTCTTC. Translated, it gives CASSQHPLTVLPYNEQFF.

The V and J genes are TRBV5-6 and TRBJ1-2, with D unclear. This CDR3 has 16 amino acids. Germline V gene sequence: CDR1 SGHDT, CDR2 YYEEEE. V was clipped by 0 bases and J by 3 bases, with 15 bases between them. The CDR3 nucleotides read TGTGCCAGCAGCTTGGCCAGCGAGGGCATTGACTATGGCTACACCTTC. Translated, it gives CASSLASEGIDYGYTF.

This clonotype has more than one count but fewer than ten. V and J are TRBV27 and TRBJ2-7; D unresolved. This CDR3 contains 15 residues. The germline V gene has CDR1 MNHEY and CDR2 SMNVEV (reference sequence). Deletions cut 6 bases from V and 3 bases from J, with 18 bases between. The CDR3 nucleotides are TGTGCCAGCAGCCCTTTCCCAGCGCCGGGCTACGAGCAGTACTTC. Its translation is CASSPFPAPGYEQYF.

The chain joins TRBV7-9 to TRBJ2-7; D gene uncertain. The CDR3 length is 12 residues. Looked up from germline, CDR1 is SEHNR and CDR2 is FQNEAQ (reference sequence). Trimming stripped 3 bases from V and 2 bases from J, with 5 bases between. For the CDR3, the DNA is TGTGCCAGCAGCTTGTTAGCCTACGAGCAGTACTTC. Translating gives CASSLLAYEQYF. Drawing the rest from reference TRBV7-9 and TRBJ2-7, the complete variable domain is DTGVSQNPRHKITKRGQNVTFRCDPISEHNRLYWYRQTLGQGPEFLTYFQNEAQLEKSRLLSDRFSAERPKGSFSTLEIQRTEQGDSAMYLCASSLLAYEQYFGPGTRLTVT.

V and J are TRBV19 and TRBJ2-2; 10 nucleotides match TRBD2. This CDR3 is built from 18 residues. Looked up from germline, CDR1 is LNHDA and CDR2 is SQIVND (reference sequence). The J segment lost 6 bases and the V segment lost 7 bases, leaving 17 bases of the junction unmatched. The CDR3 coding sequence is TGTGCCAGTATCCAAGGGGATAGCGGGAGGCCCCAGGCCGGGGAGCTGTTTTTT. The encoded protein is CASIQGDSGRPQAGELFF.

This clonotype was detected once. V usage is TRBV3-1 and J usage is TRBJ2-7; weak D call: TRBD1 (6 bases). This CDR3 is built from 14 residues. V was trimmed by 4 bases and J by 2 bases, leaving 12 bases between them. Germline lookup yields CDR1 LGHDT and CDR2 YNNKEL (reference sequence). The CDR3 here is CASSPQTGAYEQYF. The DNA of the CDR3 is TGTGCCAGCAGCCCCCAGACAGGCGCCTACGAGCAGTACTTC.

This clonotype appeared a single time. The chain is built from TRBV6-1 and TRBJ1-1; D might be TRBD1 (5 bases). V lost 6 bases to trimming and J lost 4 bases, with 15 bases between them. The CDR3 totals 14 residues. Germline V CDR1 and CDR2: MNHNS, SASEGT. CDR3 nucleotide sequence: TGTGCCAGCAGCCAGACCCGGGGACCCACTGAAGCTTTCTTT. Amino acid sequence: CASSQTRGPTEAFF.

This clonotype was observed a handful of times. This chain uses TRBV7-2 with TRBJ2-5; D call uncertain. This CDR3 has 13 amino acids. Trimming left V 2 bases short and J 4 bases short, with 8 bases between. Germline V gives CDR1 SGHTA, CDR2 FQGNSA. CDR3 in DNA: TGTGCCAGCAGCTTAAATAGCCCAGAGACCCAGTACTTC. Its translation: CASSLNSPETQYF.

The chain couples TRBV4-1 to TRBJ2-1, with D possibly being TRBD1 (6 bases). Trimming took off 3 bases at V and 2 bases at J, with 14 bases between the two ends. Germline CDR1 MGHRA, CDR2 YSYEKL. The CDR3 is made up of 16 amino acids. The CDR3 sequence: CASSHPTRTAYNEQFF. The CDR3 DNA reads TGCGCCAGCAGCCATCCCACCCGGACAGCCTACAATGAGCAGTTCTTC.

The CDR3 here is CASSISTSGSSYEQYF. The CDR3 bases are TGTGCCAGCAGTATCTCGACTAGCGGGAGCTCCTACGAGCAGTACTTC. The chain joins TRBV27 to TRBJ2-7; 12 nucleotides align to TRBD2. The germline V gene encodes CDR1 MNHEY and CDR2 SMNVEV (reference sequence). The V segment lost 5 bases and the J segment 0 bases; nucleotides outside the gene matches: 5. There are 16 residues in the CDR3.

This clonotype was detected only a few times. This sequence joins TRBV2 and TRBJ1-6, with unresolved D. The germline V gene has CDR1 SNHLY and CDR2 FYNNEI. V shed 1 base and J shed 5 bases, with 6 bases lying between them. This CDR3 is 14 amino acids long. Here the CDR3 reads CASSEGHHNSPLHF. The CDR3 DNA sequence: TGTGCCAGCAGTGAAGGGCACCATAATTCACCCCTCCACTTT. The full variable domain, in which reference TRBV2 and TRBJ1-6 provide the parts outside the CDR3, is EPEVTQTPSHQVTQMGQEVILRCVPISNHLYFYWYRQILGQKVEFLVSFYNNEISEKSEIFDDQFSVERPDGSNFTLKIRSTKLEDSAMYFCASSEGHHNSPLHFGNGTRLTVT.

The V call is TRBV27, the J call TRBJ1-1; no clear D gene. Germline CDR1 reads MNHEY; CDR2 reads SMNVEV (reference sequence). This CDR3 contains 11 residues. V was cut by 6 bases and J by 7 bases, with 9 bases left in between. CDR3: CASRRGSEAFF. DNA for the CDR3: TGTGCCAGCAGACGGGGAAGTGAAGCTTTCTTT.

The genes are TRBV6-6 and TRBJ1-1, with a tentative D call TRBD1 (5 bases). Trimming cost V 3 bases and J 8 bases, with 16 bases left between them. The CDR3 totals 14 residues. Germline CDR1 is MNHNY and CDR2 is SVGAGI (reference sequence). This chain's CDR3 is CASSYRGQTVEAFF. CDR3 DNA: TGTGCCAGCAGTTATCGAGGCCAGACAGTAGAAGCTTTCTTT.

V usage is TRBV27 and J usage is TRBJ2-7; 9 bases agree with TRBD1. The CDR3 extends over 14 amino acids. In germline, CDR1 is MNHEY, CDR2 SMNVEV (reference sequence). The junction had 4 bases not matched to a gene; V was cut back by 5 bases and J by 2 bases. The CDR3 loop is CASSLRTGAYEQYF. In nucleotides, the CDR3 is TGTGCCAGCAGTCTGAGGACAGGGGCCTACGAGCAGTACTTC.

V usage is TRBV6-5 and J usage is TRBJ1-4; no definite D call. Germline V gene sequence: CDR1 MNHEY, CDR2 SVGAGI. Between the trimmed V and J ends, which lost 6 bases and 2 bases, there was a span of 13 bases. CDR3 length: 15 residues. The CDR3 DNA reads TGTGCCAGCAGACCTAGGAGAGGGACTAATGAAAAACTGTTTTTT. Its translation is CASRPRRGTNEKLFF.

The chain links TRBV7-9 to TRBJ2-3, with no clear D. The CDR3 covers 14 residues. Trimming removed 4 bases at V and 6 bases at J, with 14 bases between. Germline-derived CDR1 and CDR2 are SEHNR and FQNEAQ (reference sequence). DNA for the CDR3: TGTGCCAGCAGCTCCCGACCGGGCTTGGATACGCAGTATTTT. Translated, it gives CASSSRPGLDTQYF.

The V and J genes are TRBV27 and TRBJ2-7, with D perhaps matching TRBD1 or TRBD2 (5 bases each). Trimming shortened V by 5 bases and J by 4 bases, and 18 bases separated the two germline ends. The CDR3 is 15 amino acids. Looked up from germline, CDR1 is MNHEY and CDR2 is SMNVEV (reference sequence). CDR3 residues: CASSHSRDPRYEQYF. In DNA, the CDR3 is TGTGCCAGCAGTCACTCCCGGGACCCGAGATACGAGCAGTACTTC.

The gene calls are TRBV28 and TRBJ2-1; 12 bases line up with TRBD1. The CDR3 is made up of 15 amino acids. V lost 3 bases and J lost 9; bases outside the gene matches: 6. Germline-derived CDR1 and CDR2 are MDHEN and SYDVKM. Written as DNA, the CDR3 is TGTGCCAGCAGTTTCTCCGGGACAGGGGGCTCTGAGCAGTTCTTC. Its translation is CASSFSGTGGSEQFF.

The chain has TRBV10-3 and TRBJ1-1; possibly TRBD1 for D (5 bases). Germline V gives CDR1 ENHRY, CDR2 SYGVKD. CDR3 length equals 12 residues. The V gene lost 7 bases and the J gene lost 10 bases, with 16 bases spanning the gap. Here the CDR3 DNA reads TGTGCCATCAAGCGGTTAGGGACCAGAGCTTTCTTT. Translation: CAIKRLGTRAFF.

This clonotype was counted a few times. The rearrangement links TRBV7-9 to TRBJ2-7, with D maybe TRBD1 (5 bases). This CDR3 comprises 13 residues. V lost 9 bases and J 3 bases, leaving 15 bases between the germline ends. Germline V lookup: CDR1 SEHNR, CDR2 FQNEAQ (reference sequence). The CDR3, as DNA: TGTGCCAGTGGGGCGCGGCTAGACTACGAGCAGTACTTC. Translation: CASGARLDYEQYF.

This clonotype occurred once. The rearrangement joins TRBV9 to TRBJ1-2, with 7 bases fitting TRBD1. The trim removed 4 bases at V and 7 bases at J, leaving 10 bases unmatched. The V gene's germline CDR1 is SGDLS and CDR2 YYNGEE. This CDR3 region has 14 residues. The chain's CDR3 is CASSTTGSAAGYTF. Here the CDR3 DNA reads TGTGCCAGCAGCACGACAGGGTCCGCCGCTGGCTACACCTTC.

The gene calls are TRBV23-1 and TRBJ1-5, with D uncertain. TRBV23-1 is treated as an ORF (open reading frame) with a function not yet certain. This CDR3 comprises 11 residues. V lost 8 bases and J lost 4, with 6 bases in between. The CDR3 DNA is TGCGCCAGCGGCCTGAATCAGCCCCAGCATTTT. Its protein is CASGLNQPQHF.

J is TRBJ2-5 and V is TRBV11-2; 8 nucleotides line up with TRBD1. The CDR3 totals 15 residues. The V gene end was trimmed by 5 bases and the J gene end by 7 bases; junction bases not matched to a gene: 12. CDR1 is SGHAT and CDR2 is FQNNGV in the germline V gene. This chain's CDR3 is CASSLRQGLGGTQYF. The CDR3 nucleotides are TGTGCCAGCAGCCTCCGACAGGGGTTGGGAGGGACCCAGTACTTC.

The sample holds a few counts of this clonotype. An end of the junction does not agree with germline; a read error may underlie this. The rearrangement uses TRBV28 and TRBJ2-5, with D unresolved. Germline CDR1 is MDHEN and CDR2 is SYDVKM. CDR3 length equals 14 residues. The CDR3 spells CASRKRKYQETQYF. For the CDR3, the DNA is TGTGCCAGCAGAAAACGGAAGTACCAAGAGACTCAGTACTTC.

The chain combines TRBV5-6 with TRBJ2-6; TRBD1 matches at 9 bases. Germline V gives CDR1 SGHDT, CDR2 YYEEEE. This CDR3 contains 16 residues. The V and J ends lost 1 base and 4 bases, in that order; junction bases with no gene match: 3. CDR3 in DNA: TGTGCCAGCAGCTTGAGGACAGGGGCCGGGGCCAACGTCCTGACTTTC. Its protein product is CASSLRTGAGANVLTF. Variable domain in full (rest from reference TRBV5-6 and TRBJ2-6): DAGVTQSPTHLIKTRGQQVTLRCSPKSGHDTVSWYQQALGQGPQFIFQYYEEEERQRGNFPDRFSGHQFPNYSSELNVNALLLGDSALYLCASSLRTGAGANVLTFGAGSRLTVL.

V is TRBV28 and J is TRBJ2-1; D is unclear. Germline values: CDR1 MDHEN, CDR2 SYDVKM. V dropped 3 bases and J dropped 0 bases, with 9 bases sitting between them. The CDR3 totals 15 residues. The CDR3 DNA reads TGTGCCAGCAGTTTCGGAGAGAACTCCTACAATGAGCAGTTCTTC. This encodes CASSFGENSYNEQFF.

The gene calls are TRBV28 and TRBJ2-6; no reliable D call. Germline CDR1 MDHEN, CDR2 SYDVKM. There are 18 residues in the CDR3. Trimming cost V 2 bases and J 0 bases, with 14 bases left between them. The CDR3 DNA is TGTGCCAGCAGTTTAAGGCAGCTCATCCCCTCTGGGGCCAACGTCCTGACTTTC. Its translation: CASSLRQLIPSGANVLTF.

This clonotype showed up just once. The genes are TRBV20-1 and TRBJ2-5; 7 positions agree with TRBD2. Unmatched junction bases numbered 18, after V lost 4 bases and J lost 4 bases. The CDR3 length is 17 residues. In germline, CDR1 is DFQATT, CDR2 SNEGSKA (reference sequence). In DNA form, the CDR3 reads TGCAGTGCTAAAGACGTTGTGTCTAGCGGACGTCTAGAGACCCAGTACTTC. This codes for CSAKDVVSSGRLETQYF.

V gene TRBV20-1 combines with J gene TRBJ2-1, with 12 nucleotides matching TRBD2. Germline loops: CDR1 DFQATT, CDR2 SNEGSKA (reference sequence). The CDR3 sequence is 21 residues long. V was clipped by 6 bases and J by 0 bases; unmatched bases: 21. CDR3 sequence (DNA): TGCAGTGCCTCCGGCCGTAGACTAGCGGGAGAGATTATTAGCTCCTACAATGAGCAGTTCTTC. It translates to CSASGRRLAGEIISSYNEQFF.

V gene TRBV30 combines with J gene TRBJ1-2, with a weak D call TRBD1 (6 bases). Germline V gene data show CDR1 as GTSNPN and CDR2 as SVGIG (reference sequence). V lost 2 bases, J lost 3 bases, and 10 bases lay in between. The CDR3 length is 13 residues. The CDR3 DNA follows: TGTGCCTGGAGTCCAGGGGACCACTATGGCTACACCTTC. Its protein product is CAWSPGDHYGYTF.